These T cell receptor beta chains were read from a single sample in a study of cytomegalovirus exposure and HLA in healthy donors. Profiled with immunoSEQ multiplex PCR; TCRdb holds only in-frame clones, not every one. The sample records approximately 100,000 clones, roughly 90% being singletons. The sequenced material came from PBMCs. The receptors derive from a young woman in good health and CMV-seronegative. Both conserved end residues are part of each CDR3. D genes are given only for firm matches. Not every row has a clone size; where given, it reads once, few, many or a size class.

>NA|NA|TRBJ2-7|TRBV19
CASKSNPSSYEQYF
TGTGCCAGCAAAAGTAATCCGAGCTCCTACGAGCAGTACTTC
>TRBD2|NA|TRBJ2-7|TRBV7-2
CASSRTSGAFSYEQYF
TGTGCCAGCAGCCGGACTAGCGGGGCGTTCTCCTACGAGCAGTACTTC
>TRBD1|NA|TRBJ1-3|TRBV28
CASSFGTGARLNTIYF
TGTGCCAGCAGTTTCGGGACAGGAGCAAGGTTAAACACCATATATTTT
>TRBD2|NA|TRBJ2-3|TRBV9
CASSAGTSGGGTDTQYF
TGTGCCAGCAGCGCCGGGACTAGCGGGGGGGGGACAGATACGCAGTATTTT
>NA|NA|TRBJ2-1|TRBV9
CASSVELGPLNEQFF
TGTGCCAGCAGCGTAGAACTAGGCCCGTTGAACGAGCAGTTCTTC
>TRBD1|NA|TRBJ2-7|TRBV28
CASSSNPGTGGWEQYF
TGTGCCAGCAGTTCCAATCCCGGGACAGGGGGTTGGGAGCAGTACTTC
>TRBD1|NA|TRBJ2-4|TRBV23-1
CASTWDRVAKNIQYF
TGCGCCAGCACGTGGGACAGGGTTGCCAAAAACATTCAGTACTTC
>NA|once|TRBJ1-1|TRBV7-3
CASSLNGAGEAFF
TGTGCCAGCAGCTTAAATGGGGCAGGGGAGGCTTTCTTT
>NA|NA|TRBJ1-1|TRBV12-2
CASRFGPGVMNTEAFF
TGTGCAAGTCGCTTTGGTCCAGGGGTGATGAACACTGAAGCTTTCTTT
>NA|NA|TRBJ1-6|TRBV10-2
CASSPGQYNSPLHF
TGCGCCAGCAGCCCTGGACAGTATAATTCACCCCTCCACTTT
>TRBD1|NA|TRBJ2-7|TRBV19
CASSPGQGSEQYF
TGTGCCAGTAGCCCGGGACAGGGCTCCGAGCAGTACTTC
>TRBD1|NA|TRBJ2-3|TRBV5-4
CASSLEGANTDTQYF
TGTGCCAGCAGCTTGGAGGGGGCTAACACAGATACGCAGTATTTT
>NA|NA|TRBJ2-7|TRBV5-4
CASNKGGSTTYEQYF
TGTGCCAGCAATAAAGGTGGGAGCACCACCTACGAGCAGTACTTC
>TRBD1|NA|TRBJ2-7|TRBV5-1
CASSLGPTGVGSEQYF
TGCGCCAGCAGCTTAGGACCGACAGGGGTCGGGTCCGAGCAGTACTTC
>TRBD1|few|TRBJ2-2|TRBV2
CASSEGDRAPGELFF
TGTGCCAGCAGTGAAGGCGACAGGGCCCCCGGGGAGCTGTTTTTT
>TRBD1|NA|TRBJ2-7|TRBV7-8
CASSPTVGQGSYEQYF
TGTGCCAGCAGCCCGACTGTGGGACAGGGCTCCTACGAGCAGTACTTC
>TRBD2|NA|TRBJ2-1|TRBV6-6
CASSHLAGSSYNEQFF
TGTGCCAGCAGTCATCTAGCGGGGAGCTCCTACAATGAGCAGTTCTTC
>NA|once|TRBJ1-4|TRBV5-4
CASAGAGNEKLFF
TGTGCCAGCGCGGGAGCGGGTAATGAAAAACTGTTTTTT
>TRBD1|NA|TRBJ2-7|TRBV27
CASIARGTGIGTYEQYF
TGTGCCAGCATCGCGAGAGGGACAGGAATAGGCACCTACGAGCAGTACTTC
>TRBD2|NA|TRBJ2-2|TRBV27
CASSPPGREGTGELFF
TGTGCCAGCAGTCCCCCCGGCAGGGAGGGAACCGGGGAGCTGTTTTTT
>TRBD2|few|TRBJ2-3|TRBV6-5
CASSPTSGRDTQYF
TGTGCCAGCAGCCCAACTAGCGGGAGAGATACGCAGTATTTT
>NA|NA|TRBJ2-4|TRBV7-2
CASSFQGAKNIQYF
TGTGCCAGCAGCTTTCAGGGTGCCAAAAACATTCAGTACTTC
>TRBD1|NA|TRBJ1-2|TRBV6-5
CASSNDRGVGRGYTF
TGTGCCAGCAGCAACGACAGGGGGGTAGGGCGGGGCTACACCTTC
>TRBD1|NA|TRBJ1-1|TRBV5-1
CASSLTGTGIEHTEAFF
TGCGCCAGCAGCTTAACCGGGACAGGGATAGAGCACACTGAAGCTTTCTTT
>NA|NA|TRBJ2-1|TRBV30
CAWKADPKGNEQFF
TGTGCCTGGAAAGCGGACCCTAAAGGTAATGAGCAGTTCTTC
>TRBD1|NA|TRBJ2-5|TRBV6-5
CASGTANQETQYF
TGTGCCAGCGGGACAGCGAACCAAGAGACCCAGTACTTC
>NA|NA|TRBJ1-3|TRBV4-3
CASSQVGTATSGNTIYF
TGCGCCAGCAGCCAAGTTGGAACAGCCACTTCTGGAAACACCATATATTTT
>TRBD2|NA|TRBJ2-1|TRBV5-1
CASSLVAGGAGTEQFF
TGCGCCAGCAGCTTGGTAGCGGGGGGCGCAGGTACTGAGCAGTTCTTC
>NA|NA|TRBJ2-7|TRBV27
CASSWNGQRYEQYF
TGTGCCAGCAGTTGGAACGGACAGAGATACGAGCAGTACTTC
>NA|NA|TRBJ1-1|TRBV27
CASSFFGQNTEAFF
TGTGCCAGCAGTTTTTTCGGACAGAACACTGAAGCTTTCTTT
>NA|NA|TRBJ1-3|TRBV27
CASSPRGGGTIYF
TGTGCCAGCAGTCCGAGGGGGGGCGGCACCATATATTTT
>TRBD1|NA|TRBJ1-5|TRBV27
CASSGQGGNQPQHF
TGTGCCAGCAGCGGACAGGGCGGCAATCAGCCCCAGCATTTT
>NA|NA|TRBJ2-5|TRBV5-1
CASSFAGTQETQYF
TGCGCCAGCAGCTTTGCGGGAACCCAAGAGACCCAGTACTTC
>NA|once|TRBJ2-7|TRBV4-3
CASSQDTTGRSYEQYF
TGCGCCAGCAGCCAAGATACGACGGGGAGATCCTACGAGCAGTACTTC
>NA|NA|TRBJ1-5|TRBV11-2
CASSLGIRSNQPQHF
TGTGCCAGCAGCTTAGGCATCAGGTCGAATCAGCCCCAGCATTTT
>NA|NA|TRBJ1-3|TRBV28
CASSLGQGRNTIYF
TGTGCCAGCAGTTTGGGGCAGGGGCGAAACACCATATATTTT
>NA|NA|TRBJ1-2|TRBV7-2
CASSFRDTNYGYTF
TGTGCCAGCAGCTTTCGGGACACTAACTATGGCTACACCTTC
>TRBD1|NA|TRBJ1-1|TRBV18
CASSQGQETYTEAFF
TGTGCCAGCTCTCAAGGACAGGAGACTTACACTGAAGCTTTCTTT
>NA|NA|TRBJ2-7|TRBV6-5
CASSFRRVVRDEQYF
TGTGCCAGCAGTTTCCGACGGGTGGTTCGTGACGAGCAGTACTTC
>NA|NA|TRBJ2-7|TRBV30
CAWTLGPSYEQYF
TGTGCCTGGACCCTTGGGCCCTCCTACGAGCAGTACTTC
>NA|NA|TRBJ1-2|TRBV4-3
CASSQETAPLYGYTF
TGCGCCAGCAGCCAAGAGACAGCGCCCCTGTATGGCTACACCTTC